These T cell receptor beta chains were read from a single sample in a study of human T cells and chemical hapten exposure. TCRdb itself ran the RACE reads through MiXCR, one entry per CDR3 protein. The table lists about 57,000 distinct CDR3 sequences, roughly a tenth of them singletons. The sample consisted of whole blood, taken in connection with sensitization to the hapten diphenylcyclopropenone (DPC). The receptors come from a woman aged 40 to 49 with alopecia areata. Some clones in this sample may be carry-over from other donors' samples. The CDR3 runs from the conserved cysteine through the conserved F or W. The D gene is left open where the match is weak. Size values are once, few and many counts, or a class for expanded clones, and some rows have none.

J gene	clone size	D gene	V gene	CDR3 protein	CDR3 DNA
TRBJ1-2	few	NA	TRBV14	CASSSINIGEDGYTF	TGTGCCAGCAGCTCTATTAATATAGGGGAAGATGGCTACACCTTC
TRBJ2-5	NA	NA	TRBV7-8	CASGPGYQETQYF	TGTGCCAGCGGGCCGGGATACCAAGAGACCCAGTACTTC
TRBJ2-5	many	NA	TRBV3-1	CASSQVLSGEETQYF	TGTGCCAGCAGCCAAGTACTTTCAGGGGAAGAGACCCAGTACTTC
TRBJ2-1	many	TRBD2	TRBV7-3	CASSSQGTSGRYNEQFF	TGTGCCAGCAGCTCTCAGGGGACTAGCGGCCGATACAATGAGCAGTTCTTC
TRBJ2-3	NA	NA	TRBV25-1	CASQGHVTDTQYF	TGTGCCAGCCAGGGACATGTCACAGATACGCAGTATTTT
TRBJ2-1	few	TRBD2	TRBV24-1	CATSKKPTSAYNEQFF	TGTGCCACCAGTAAGAAACCGACTAGCGCCTACAATGAGCAGTTCTTC
TRBJ1-2	NA	TRBD1	TRBV12-3/TRBV12-4	CASGTAPNYGYTF	TGTGCCAGCGGGACAGCCCCAAACTATGGCTACACCTTC
TRBJ1-3	many	NA	TRBV6-5	CASSYQGLVSGNTIYF	TGTGCCAGCAGTTACCAGGGCCTCGTCTCTGGAAACACCATATATTTT
TRBJ1-5	many	NA	TRBV5-4	CASSLHGQFNQPQHF	TGTGCCAGCAGCTTGCATGGACAGTTCAATCAGCCCCAGCATTTT
TRBJ1-1	NA	NA	TRBV25-1	CASSQHRRTEAFF	TGTGCCAGCAGTCAACATCGAAGGACTGAAGCTTTCTTT
TRBJ1-5	many	NA	TRBV20-1	CSARTGVDKPQHF	TGCAGTGCTAGAACCGGGGTAGATAAGCCCCAGCATTTT
TRBJ1-2	NA	NA	TRBV29-1	CSVDRSNYGYTF	TGCAGCGTTGACAGATCTAACTATGGCTACACCTTC
TRBJ1-5	many	NA	TRBV7-2	CASSPQGSQPQHF	TGTGCCAGCAGCCCCCAGGGTAGTCAGCCCCAGCATTTT
TRBJ2-3	many	NA	TRBV7-9	CASSLGEFSDTQYF	TGTGCCAGCAGCTTAGGGGAGTTCTCAGATACGCAGTATTTT
TRBJ1-6	NA	TRBD1	TRBV11-1	CASSLPGGPLHF	TGTGCCAGCAGCTTACCAGGGGGGCCCCTCCACTTT
TRBJ2-7	few	TRBD2	TRBV7-2	CASSRTSPTYEQYF	TGTGCCAGCAGCAGGACTAGCCCCACCTACGAGCAGTACTTC
TRBJ2-1	NA	TRBD2	TRBV14	CASSSVLAGGVYNEQFF	TGTGCCAGCAGCTCCGTCCTAGCGGGGGGGGTCTACAATGAGCAGTTCTTC
TRBJ2-3	many	NA	TRBV28	CASSFPPGTDTQYF	TGTGCCAGCAGTTTCCCCCCCGGCACAGATACGCAGTATTTT
TRBJ2-7	many	NA	TRBV29-1	CSVGQTYEQYF	TGCAGCGTTGGACAGACCTACGAGCAGTACTTC
TRBJ2-7	many	NA	TRBV6-1	CASSPNLAEQYF	TGTGCCAGCTCTCCCAATTTGGCCGAGCAGTACTTC
TRBJ1-6	many	TRBD1	TRBV18	CASSRDRENSPLHF	TGTGCCAGCTCTCGGGACAGAGAAAATTCACCCCTCCACTTT
TRBJ2-7	many	TRBD1	TRBV7-6	CASSFPRQGFHEQYF	TGTGCCAGCAGCTTCCCCAGACAGGGTTTCCACGAGCAGTACTTC
TRBJ1-1	many	NA	TRBV13	CASSLVFGGGGLRNTEAFF	TGTGCCAGCAGCTTAGTTTTTGGGGGAGGAGGGCTTCGGAACACTGAAGCTTTCTTT
TRBJ2-7	NA	TRBD2	TRBV5-4	CASSLGLATPYEQYF	TGTGCCAGCAGCTTGGGACTAGCGACCCCCTACGAGCAGTACTTC
TRBJ2-2	NA	NA	TRBV2	CASNWDTGELFF	TGTGCCAGCAACTGGGACACCGGGGAGCTGTTTTTT
TRBJ2-3	many	NA	TRBV7-2	CASSPAGHPTDTQYF	TGTGCCAGCAGCCCCGCGGGACACCCTACAGATACGCAGTATTTT
TRBJ2-7	NA	NA	TRBV7-9	CASSSDRDTLWEQYF	TGTGCCAGCAGCTCGGACCGGGACACCCTTTGGGAGCAGTACTTC
TRBJ2-2	many	NA	TRBV11-3	CASSRRNTGELFF	TGTGCCAGCAGCCGTCGTAACACCGGGGAGCTGTTTTTT
TRBJ1-4	many	NA	TRBV5-6	CASSFGYTGTPTNEKLFF	TGTGCCAGCAGCTTCGGCTACACGGGGACTCCGACTAATGAAAAACTGTTTTTT
TRBJ2-7	many	NA	TRBV6-1	CASSETAWYEQYF	TGTGCCAGCAGTGAGACCGCGTGGTACGAGCAGTACTTC
TRBJ2-7	few	NA	TRBV7-9	CASSLALDMPYEQYF	TGTGCCAGCAGCCTAGCACTGGACATGCCCTACGAGCAGTACTTC
TRBJ2-1	few	NA	TRBV29-1	CSVGSYNEQFF	TGCAGCGTGGGTAGCTACAATGAGCAGTTCTTC
TRBJ2-5	NA	NA	TRBV19	CASSRGRLEETQYF	TGTGCCAGTAGTAGGGGACGGCTTGAAGAGACCCAGTACTTC
TRBJ1-2	NA	NA	TRBV19	CASAGEASNYGYTF	TGTGCCAGCGCAGGGGAAGCGTCTAACTATGGCTACACCTTC
TRBJ2-3	NA	TRBD1	TRBV12-3/TRBV12-4	CASGRDRYTDTQYF	TGTGCCAGCGGCCGGGACAGGTACACAGATACGCAGTATTTT
TRBJ1-1	few	NA	TRBV24-1	CATSDLNTEAFF	TGTGCCACCAGTGATTTGAACACTGAAGCTTTCTTT
TRBJ2-5	few	NA	TRBV30	CAWSVIKGKETQYF	TGTGCCTGGAGTGTTATAAAGGGAAAAGAGACCCAGTACTTC
TRBJ2-3	NA	TRBD2	TRBV24-1	CATSLAGGPYPDTQYF	TGTGCCACCAGTCTAGCGGGGGGGCCGTATCCAGATACGCAGTATTTT
TRBJ2-2	many	NA	TRBV12-3/TRBV12-4	CASSPWDGPNPGELFF	TGTGCCAGCAGCCCTTGGGACGGCCCCAACCCCGGGGAGCTGTTTTTT
TRBJ1-1	many	NA	TRBV6-1	CASSRQMNTEAFF	TGTGCCAGCAGTCGACAAATGAACACTGAAGCTTTCTTT
TRBJ2-1	many	NA	TRBV6-2/TRBV6-3	CASSYSHSLNEQFF	TGTGCCAGCAGTTACTCGCACTCCCTAAATGAGCAGTTCTTC
TRBJ2-7	NA	NA	TRBV7-6	CASSTPTPASYEQYF	TGTGCCAGCAGCACTCCTACCCCGGCCTCCTACGAGCAGTACTTC
TRBJ2-3	few	NA	TRBV30	CAWGGYIDTDTQYF	TGTGCCTGGGGAGGGTACATCGACACAGATACGCAGTATTTT
TRBJ2-3	few	TRBD2	TRBV7-9	CASSPAGARDTQYF	TGTGCCAGCAGCCCAGCGGGGGCCAGGGATACGCAGTATTTT
TRBJ1-2	many	NA	TRBV12-3/TRBV12-4	CASSLGPSSDYGYTF	TGTGCCAGCAGTTTGGGGCCCAGTAGCGACTATGGCTACACCTTC
TRBJ2-3	many	NA	TRBV29-1	CSTRLGGTDTQYF	TGCAGCACCCGACTAGGCGGCACAGATACGCAGTATTTT
TRBJ2-3	many	TRBD2	TRBV6-6	CASSGKLAGGDTQYF	TGTGCCAGCAGCGGGAAACTAGCGGGGGGAGATACGCAGTATTTT
TRBJ1-6	many	NA	TRBV5-1	CASSFASENSPLHF	TGCGCCAGCAGCTTTGCTTCTGAGAATTCACCCCTCCACTTT
TRBJ2-6	few	NA	TRBV6-2/TRBV6-3	CASSPGLSGANVPTF	TGTGCCAGCAGCCCCGGCCTCTCTGGGGCCAACGTCCCGACTTTC
TRBJ2-3	few	NA	TRBV11-3	CASSLQDSEPSTRRDSTDTQYF	TGTGCCAGCAGCCTCCAGGACTCCGAACCCTCGACTCGGCGGGATAGCACAGATACGCAGTATTTT
TRBJ2-2	many	NA	TRBV11-2	CANQGTGELFF	TGTGCCAACCAGGGGACCGGGGAGCTGTTTTTT
TRBJ2-2	many	NA	TRBV12-3/TRBV12-4	CASSSHVDSKNTGELFF	TGTGCCAGCAGTTCTCATGTAGACAGCAAAAACACCGGGGAGCTGTTTTTT
TRBJ1-6	many	NA	TRBV9	CASSVKGDNSPLHF	TGTGCCAGCAGCGTGAAGGGGGATAATTCACCCCTCCACTTT
TRBJ1-2	NA	TRBD1	TRBV4-1	CASSQLVWDRSGYTF	TGCGCCAGCAGCCAACTTGTCTGGGACAGAAGTGGCTACACCTTC
TRBJ1-5	many	TRBD1	TRBV28	CASRPPGTGPSGSNQPQHF	TGTGCCAGCAGACCCCCTGGGACAGGGCCCTCCGGGAGCAATCAGCCCCAGCATTTT